A selection of T cell receptor beta chains follows, all from one sample in a study of PD-L1 blockade in urothelial cancer. Sequencing was performed with immunoSEQ multiplex PCR; in TCRdb, only in-frame clones are kept and a portion is missing. The sample carries fewer than 30,000 clones, approximately 88% recorded once. Sequences were derived from PBMCs, sampled around atezolizumab (anti-PD-L1) treatment. Source of these receptors: a man between 65 and 80 years old with urothelial cancer. Each CDR3 is given with its conserved first and last residue. A row's size may be missing; if present it is once, few, many or a size class.

TRBV5-1	TRBJ1-1	NA	CASSYRVGTEAFF
TRBV11-3	TRBJ2-1	few	CASSSTSGRQFF
TRBV5-1	TRBJ1-3	NA	CASSRDIGNTIYF
TRBV5-1	TRBJ2-7	few	CASRTGTGAYEQYF
TRBV6-1	TRBJ2-7	NA	CAVFRGTGGPPYF
TRBV30	TRBJ2-3	NA	CAWSSVRTQYF
TRBV5-1	TRBJ1-4	NA	CASSPSFSRGKEKLFF
TRBV4-2	TRBJ2-3	once	CASSQDPFGRAVTDTQYF
TRBV7-9	TRBJ2-7	NA	CASSRTSGRTNYEQYF
TRBV6-5	TRBJ1-4	NA	CASSYGPGLNEKLFF
TRBV9	TRBJ2-1	NA	CASSVEMGHSYNEQFF
TRBV2	TRBJ1-5	NA	CASSGGLLKGGNQPQHF
TRBV2	TRBJ2-5	NA	CASYGTFRRETQYF
TRBV25-1	TRBJ2-7	NA	CASSRGQGAYEQYF
TRBV7-2	TRBJ2-1	NA	CASSLVASDNEQFF
TRBV18	TRBJ2-7	NA	CASSPPDRAVDEQYF
TRBV27	TRBJ1-2	NA	CASSFGQPNYGYTF
TRBV2	TRBJ2-1	NA	CASSERLAGGYNEQFF
TRBV10-2	TRBJ1-5	NA	CASSDQGSNQPQHF
TRBV15	TRBJ1-1	NA	CATSRDPGANTEAFF
TRBV5-1	TRBJ2-1	once	CASSPIGLAGGSYNEQFF
TRBV7-7	TRBJ2-2	NA	CASSLDPTGANTGELFF
TRBV2	TRBJ1-1	NA	CASSGVQLTEAFF
TRBV29-1	TRBJ1-1	NA	CSVEDTGARGEAFF